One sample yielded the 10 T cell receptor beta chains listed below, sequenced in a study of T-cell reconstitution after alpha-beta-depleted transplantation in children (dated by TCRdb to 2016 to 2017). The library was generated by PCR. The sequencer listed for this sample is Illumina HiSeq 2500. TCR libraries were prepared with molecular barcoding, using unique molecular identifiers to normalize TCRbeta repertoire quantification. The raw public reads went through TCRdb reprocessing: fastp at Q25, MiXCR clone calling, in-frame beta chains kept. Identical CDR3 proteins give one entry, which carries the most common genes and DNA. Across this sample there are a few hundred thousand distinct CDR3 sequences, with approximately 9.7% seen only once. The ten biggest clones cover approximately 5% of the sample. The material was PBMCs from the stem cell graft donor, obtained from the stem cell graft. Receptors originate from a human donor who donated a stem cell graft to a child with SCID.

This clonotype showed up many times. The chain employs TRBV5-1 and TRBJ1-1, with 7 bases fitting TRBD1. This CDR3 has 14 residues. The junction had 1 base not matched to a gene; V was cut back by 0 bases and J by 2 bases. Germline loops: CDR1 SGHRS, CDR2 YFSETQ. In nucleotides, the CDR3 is TGCGCCAGCAGCTTGGGGGACAGTAACACTGAAGCTTTCTTT. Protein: CASSLGDSNTEAFF.

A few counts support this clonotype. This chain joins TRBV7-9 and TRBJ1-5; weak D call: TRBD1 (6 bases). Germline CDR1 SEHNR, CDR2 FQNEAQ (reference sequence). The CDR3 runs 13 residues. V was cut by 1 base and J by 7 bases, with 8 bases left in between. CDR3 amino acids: CASSLVGTQPQHF. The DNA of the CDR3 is TGTGCCAGCAGCTTAGTGGGGACACAGCCCCAGCATTTT.

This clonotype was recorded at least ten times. The CDR3 nucleotides read TGCGCCAGCAGCGAATGGGGCGCAGGTGTATTGAACACTGAAGCTTTCTTT. Its translation: CASSEWGAGVLNTEAFF. The rearrangement uses TRBV5-1 and TRBJ1-1; possibly TRBD1 for D (5 bases). The germline CDR1 and CDR2 sequences are SGHRS and YFSETQ. Trimming cost V 4 bases and J 0 bases, with 19 bases left between them. CDR3 length: 17 residues.

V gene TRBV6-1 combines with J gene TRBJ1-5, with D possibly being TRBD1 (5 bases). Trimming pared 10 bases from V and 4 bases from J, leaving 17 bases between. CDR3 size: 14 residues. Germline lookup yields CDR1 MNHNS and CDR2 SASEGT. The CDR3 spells CAIGGTGLNQPQHF. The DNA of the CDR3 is TGTGCCATCGGCGGGACCGGTCTTAATCAGCCCCAGCATTTT.

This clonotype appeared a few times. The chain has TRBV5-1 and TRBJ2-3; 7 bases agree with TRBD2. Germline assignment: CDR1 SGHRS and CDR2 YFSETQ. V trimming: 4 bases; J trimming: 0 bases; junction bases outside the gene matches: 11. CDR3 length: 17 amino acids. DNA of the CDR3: TGCGCCAGCAGCGCCTCCGCCCCGGGGGGAAGCACAGATACGCAGTATTTT. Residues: CASSASAPGGSTDTQYF.

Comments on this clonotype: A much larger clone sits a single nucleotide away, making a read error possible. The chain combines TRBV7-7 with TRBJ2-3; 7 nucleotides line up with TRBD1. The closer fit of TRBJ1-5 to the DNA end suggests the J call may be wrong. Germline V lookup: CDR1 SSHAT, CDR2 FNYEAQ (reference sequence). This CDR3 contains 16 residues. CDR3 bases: TGTGCCAGCAGCTTAGTGCCAGGGGGGAATTCAGATACGCAGCATTTT. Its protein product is CASSLVPGGNSDTQHF.

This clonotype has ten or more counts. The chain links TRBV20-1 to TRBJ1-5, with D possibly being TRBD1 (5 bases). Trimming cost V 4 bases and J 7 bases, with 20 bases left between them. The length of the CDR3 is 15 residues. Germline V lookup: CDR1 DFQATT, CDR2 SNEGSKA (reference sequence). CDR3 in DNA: TGCAGTGCTACCAGGGACTTTCCGGGGGACCAGCCCCAGCATTTT. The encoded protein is CSATRDFPGDQPQHF.

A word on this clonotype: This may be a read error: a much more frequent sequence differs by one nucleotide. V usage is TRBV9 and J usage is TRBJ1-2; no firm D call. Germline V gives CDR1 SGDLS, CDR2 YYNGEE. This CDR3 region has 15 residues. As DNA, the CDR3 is TGTGCCAGCAGCGCGTGGACTGGGAGCAACTATGGCTACCCCTTC. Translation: CASSAWTGSNYGYPF.

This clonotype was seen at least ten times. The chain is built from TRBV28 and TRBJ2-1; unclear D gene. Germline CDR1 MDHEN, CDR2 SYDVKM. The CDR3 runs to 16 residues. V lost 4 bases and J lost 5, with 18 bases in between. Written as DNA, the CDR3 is TGTGCCAGCAGTTCCCCTGCCCCAGGTAGCAACAATGAGCAGTTCTTC. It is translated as CASSSPAPGSNNEQFF.

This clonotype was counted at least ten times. This CDR3 reads CSVDRGADTQYF. CDR3 DNA sequence: TGCAGCGTGGACAGGGGGGCAGATACGCAGTATTTT. The chain couples TRBV29-1 to TRBJ2-3, with 10 nucleotides matching TRBD1. Germline lookup yields CDR1 SQVTM and CDR2 ANQGSEA. The ends lost 6 bases at V and 4 bases at J; junction bases unmatched: 1. CDR3 size: 12 residues.